This T cell receptor beta chain was obtained from a study of T cell repertoires in cytomegalovirus infection. Study details: CMV infection and matching HLA type were both indicated by public TCR beta signatures.

Regarding this clonotype: Its specificity is not known.

Findings of the study overall: HLA-C-restricted CMV clonotypes gave the most frequent clonotype in two of eight donors.

Trimming removed 8 bases from V and 1 base from J, with 23 bases in between. Germline V lookup: CDR1 SEHNR, CDR2 FQNEAQ (reference sequence). This CDR3 comprises 17 residues. A single record per CDR3 protein comes from TCRdb applying MiXCR to the reads. This sample yields a few hundred thousand distinct CDR3 sequences, of which roughly 43% are seen a single time; over 45% belongs to the top ten. The clonotype originates from a human donor in good health (CMV status not recorded). Some clones in this sample may be carry-over from other donors' samples. The sample was cultured PBMCs, taken from culture after CMV antigen stimulation. The chain uses TRBV7-9 and TRBJ1-1; a weak D match, TRBD1 (5 bases). CDR3 amino acids: CASSRGWGRGRNTEAFF. CDR3 coding DNA: TGTGCCAGCTCTCGAGGATGGGGCCGCGGAAGGAACACTGAAGCTTTCTTT.